This T cell receptor (beta chain) was captured in a study of T cell repertoires in cytomegalovirus infection. Study-level background: Both a matching HLA type and CMV infection were indicated by public TCR beta signatures.

The CDR3 has 15 residues. Germline V gives CDR1 LNHDA, CDR2 SQIVND (reference sequence). Losses at the gene ends were 3 bases for V and 4 bases for J; bases not matched to a gene: 3. Study-wide results and caveats: HLA-C-restricted TCR beta clonotypes specific for CMV led the ex vivo response. Frequencies of public TCR beta families were cumulated, and this identified carriers of CMV plus the relevant HLA.

A single record per CDR3 protein comes from TCRdb applying MiXCR to the reads. The repertoire holds almost 550,000 distinct CDR3 sequences, with more than 15% as singletons. Worth noting for this clonotype: As yet, its antigen is unknown.

The TCR was taken from a human donor in good health (CMV status not recorded). Some clones in this sample may be carry-over from other donors' samples. The gene calls are TRBV19 and TRBJ2-1, with TRBD2 identical over 10 bases. Sequences were obtained from CD8+ T cells from PBMCs. The chain's CDR3 is CASSISGGQYNEQFF. The CDR3 DNA follows: TGTGCCAGTAGTATTAGCGGGGGGCAGTACAATGAGCAGTTCTTC.